These T cell receptor beta chains were read from a single sample in a study of CD8 T cells in Susac syndrome. TCRdb passed the immunoSEQ multiplex PCR reads through MiXCR, listing each CDR3 protein once. The table includes roughly 190,000 distinct CDR3 sequences, around 95% detected once. Sequenced material: CD4+ T cells from PBMCs. These receptors were collected from a human donor with Susac syndrome. CDR3s include the opening cysteine and the closing phenylalanine or tryptophan. A D gene is named only where the DNA matches it firmly. Clone size is stated in some rows and not others, as once, few, many or a class when expanded.

cdr3_nt: TGTGCCAGCAGCTTGACAGGGGGCGCAGACGGCTACACCTTC
cdr3_aa: CASSLTGGADGYTF
j_call: TRBJ1-2
v_call: TRBV7-3
clone_size: once
d_call: TRBD1

cdr3_nt: TGTGCCAGCTCACCGACCCTCACAGGGAGTGGCACTGAAGCTTTCTTT
cdr3_aa: CASSPTLTGSGTEAFF
j_call: TRBJ1-1
v_call: TRBV18
clone_size: -
d_call: -

cdr3_nt: TGCAGCGTTGAAGGCGGGGGGGGTTCCTACAATGAGCAGTTCTTC
cdr3_aa: CSVEGGGGSYNEQFF
j_call: TRBJ2-1
v_call: TRBV29-1
clone_size: -
d_call: TRBD2

cdr3_nt: TGCAGTGCTAGAGATTTAGACAGGGGCCTATGGTATGAGCAGTTCTTC
cdr3_aa: CSARDLDRGLWYEQFF
j_call: TRBJ2-1
v_call: TRBV20-1
clone_size: -
d_call: TRBD1

cdr3_nt: TGTGCCACCAGCAGAGGGGGGGGAACGGGGAGACACACAGATACGCAGTATTTT
cdr3_aa: CATSRGGGTGRHTDTQYF
j_call: TRBJ2-3
v_call: TRBV15
clone_size: -
d_call: TRBD2

cdr3_nt: TGTGCCAGCTCACCAGCACGGACAGGGACTGAAGCTTTCTTT
cdr3_aa: CASSPARTGTEAFF
j_call: TRBJ1-1
v_call: TRBV18
clone_size: -
d_call: TRBD1

cdr3_nt: TGCGCCAGCAGCCCCCAGGTATGGCAGCCCCAGCATTTT
cdr3_aa: CASSPQVWQPQHF
j_call: TRBJ1-5
v_call: TRBV4-1
clone_size: -
d_call: -

cdr3_nt: TGTGCCAGCAGGAGGACTAGCGGTTACAATGAGCAGTTCTTC
cdr3_aa: CASRRTSGYNEQFF
j_call: TRBJ2-1
v_call: TRBV7-9
clone_size: -
d_call: TRBD2

cdr3_nt: TGCGCTTGGGACTACGCACCCTACGAGCAGTACTTC
cdr3_aa: CAWDYAPYEQYF
j_call: TRBJ2-7
v_call: TRBV23-1
clone_size: -
d_call: TRBD2

cdr3_nt: TGTGCCAGCAGCCAAGATTCCCTAGCGGTCAACAATGAGCAGTTCTTC
cdr3_aa: CASSQDSLAVNNEQFF
j_call: TRBJ2-1
v_call: TRBV3-1
clone_size: -
d_call: TRBD2

cdr3_nt: TGTGCCAGCAGCCAAGGTCGCTGGGCTAGCCCGAACACCGGGGAGCTGTTTTTT
cdr3_aa: CASSQGRWASPNTGELFF
j_call: TRBJ2-2
v_call: TRBV3-1
clone_size: -
d_call: -

cdr3_nt: TGCAGTGCTCCCAACCGGGCCGGGATGCGGGGAACTGAAGCTTTCTTT
cdr3_aa: CSAPNRAGMRGTEAFF
j_call: TRBJ1-1
v_call: TRBV20-1
clone_size: -
d_call: -

cdr3_nt: TGTGCCAGCAGCCGAGAGACAGGGTACACTGAAGCTTTCTTT
cdr3_aa: CASSRETGYTEAFF
j_call: TRBJ1-1
v_call: TRBV14
clone_size: -
d_call: TRBD1

cdr3_nt: TGCGCCAGCAGCCCAAGGACTAGCATCTCCGGGGAGCTGTTTTTT
cdr3_aa: CASSPRTSISGELFF
j_call: TRBJ2-2
v_call: TRBV5-1
clone_size: -
d_call: TRBD2

cdr3_nt: TGCGCCAGCAGCTTGAGCGGGAGTGGGAACACTGAAGCTTTCTTT
cdr3_aa: CASSLSGSGNTEAFF
j_call: TRBJ1-1
v_call: TRBV5-1
clone_size: -
d_call: -

cdr3_nt: TGTGCCAGCAGTGTAACAGGGGGCTCCTACAATGAGCAGTTCTTC
cdr3_aa: CASSVTGGSYNEQFF
j_call: TRBJ2-1
v_call: TRBV28
clone_size: -
d_call: TRBD1

cdr3_nt: TGCAGTGCTAGAGATCGCGTTTGGAACACTGAAGCTTTCTTT
cdr3_aa: CSARDRVWNTEAFF
j_call: TRBJ1-1
v_call: TRBV20-1
clone_size: -
d_call: -

cdr3_nt: TGTGCCAGCAGTGAAGCGCCCCGGACAGGGACGAACACCGGGGAGCTGTTTTTT
cdr3_aa: CASSEAPRTGTNTGELFF
j_call: TRBJ2-2
v_call: TRBV2
clone_size: -
d_call: TRBD1

cdr3_nt: TGCGCCAGCAGCCGCGGGGCAGGGGGCTCTGGGGCCAACGTCCTGACTTTC
cdr3_aa: CASSRGAGGSGANVLTF
j_call: TRBJ2-6
v_call: TRBV5-1
clone_size: -
d_call: -

cdr3_nt: TGCGCCAGCAGCTTGGATCCGAATAATTCACCCCTCCACTTT
cdr3_aa: CASSLDPNNSPLHF
j_call: TRBJ1-6
v_call: TRBV5-1
clone_size: -
d_call: -

cdr3_nt: TGTGCCAGCAGTGGATTAGGGAGGGCCAAAAACATTCAGTACTTC
cdr3_aa: CASSGLGRAKNIQYF
j_call: TRBJ2-4
v_call: TRBV6-1
clone_size: -
d_call: -

cdr3_nt: TGTGCCAGCAGTGAAGCTGGGGGGGACGAGCAGTACTTC
cdr3_aa: CASSEAGGDEQYF
j_call: TRBJ2-7
v_call: TRBV6-1
clone_size: few
d_call: TRBD2

cdr3_nt: TGTGCCAGCAGCGTATCAGGGTATGATCAGCCCCAGCATTTT
cdr3_aa: CASSVSGYDQPQHF
j_call: TRBJ1-5
v_call: TRBV9
clone_size: -
d_call: -

cdr3_nt: TGCGCCAGCAGCCAAGGATTAGCGGGGGTGCGGTTCTTC
cdr3_aa: CASSQGLAGVRFF
j_call: TRBJ2-1
v_call: TRBV4-1
clone_size: -
d_call: TRBD2

cdr3_nt: TGTGCCTGGACTAGGACTAGCGTAAACACAGATACGCAGTATTTT
cdr3_aa: CAWTRTSVNTDTQYF
j_call: TRBJ2-3
v_call: TRBV30
clone_size: -
d_call: TRBD2

cdr3_nt: TGTGCCAGCAGTTTATCTGTGGGGGGGCCCTCAGATACGCAGTATTTT
cdr3_aa: CASSLSVGGPSDTQYF
j_call: TRBJ2-3
v_call: TRBV27
clone_size: -
d_call: -